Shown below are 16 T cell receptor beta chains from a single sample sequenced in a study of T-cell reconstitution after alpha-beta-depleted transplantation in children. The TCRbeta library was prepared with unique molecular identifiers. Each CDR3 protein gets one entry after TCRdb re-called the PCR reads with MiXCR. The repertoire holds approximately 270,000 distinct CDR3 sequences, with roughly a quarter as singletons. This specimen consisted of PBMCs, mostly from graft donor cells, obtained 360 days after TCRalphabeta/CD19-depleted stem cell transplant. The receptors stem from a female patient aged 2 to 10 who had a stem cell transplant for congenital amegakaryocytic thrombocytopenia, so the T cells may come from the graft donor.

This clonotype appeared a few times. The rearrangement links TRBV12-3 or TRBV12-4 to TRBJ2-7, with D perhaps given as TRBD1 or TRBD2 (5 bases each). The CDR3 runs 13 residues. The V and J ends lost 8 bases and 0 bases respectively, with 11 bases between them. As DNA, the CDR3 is TGTGCCAGCGCACGGGACGCCTCCTACGAGCAGTACTTC. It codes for CASARDASYEQYF.

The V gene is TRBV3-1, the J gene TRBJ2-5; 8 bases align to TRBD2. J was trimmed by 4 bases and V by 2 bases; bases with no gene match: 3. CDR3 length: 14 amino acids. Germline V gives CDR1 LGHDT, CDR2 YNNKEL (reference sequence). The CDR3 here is CASSQRLARETQYF. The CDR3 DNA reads TGTGCCAGCAGCCAAAGACTAGCGAGAGAGACCCAGTACTTC.

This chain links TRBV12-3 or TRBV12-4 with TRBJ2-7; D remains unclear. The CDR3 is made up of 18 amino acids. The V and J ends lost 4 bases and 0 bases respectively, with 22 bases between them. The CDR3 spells CASSWRRKPHTRSYEQYF. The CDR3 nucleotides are TGTGCCAGCAGTTGGCGCAGGAAACCTCACACTCGCTCCTACGAGCAGTACTTC.

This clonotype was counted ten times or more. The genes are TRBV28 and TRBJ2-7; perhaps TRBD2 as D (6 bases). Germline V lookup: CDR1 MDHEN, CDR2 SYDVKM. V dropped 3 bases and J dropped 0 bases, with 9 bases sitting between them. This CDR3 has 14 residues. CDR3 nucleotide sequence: TGTGCCAGCAGTTTTAGTAGCGGCTCCTACGAGCAGTACTTC. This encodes CASSFSSGSYEQYF. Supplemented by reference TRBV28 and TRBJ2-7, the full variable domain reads DVKVTQSSRYLVKRTGEKVFLECVQDMDHENMFWYRQDPGLGLRLIYFSYDVKMKEKGDIPEGYSVSREKKERFSLILESASTNQTSMYLCASSFSSGSYEQYFGPGTRLTVT.

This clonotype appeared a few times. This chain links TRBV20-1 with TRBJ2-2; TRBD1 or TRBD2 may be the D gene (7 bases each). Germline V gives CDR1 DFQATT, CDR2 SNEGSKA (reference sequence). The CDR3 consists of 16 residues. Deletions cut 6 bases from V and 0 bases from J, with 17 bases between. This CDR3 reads CSAKKGGTANTGELFF. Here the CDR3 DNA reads TGCAGTGCAAAGAAGGGGGGGACAGCGAACACCGGGGAGCTGTTTTTT.

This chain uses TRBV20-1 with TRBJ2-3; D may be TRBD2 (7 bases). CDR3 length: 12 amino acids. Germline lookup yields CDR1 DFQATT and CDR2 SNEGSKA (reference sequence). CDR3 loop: CSARGAGDTQYF. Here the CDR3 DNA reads TGCAGCGCCCGGGGGGCCGGTGATACGCAGTATTTT.

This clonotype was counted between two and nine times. In DNA form, the CDR3 reads TGTGCCAGCTCAGTACGACTAGACATTTCGTCCGAGCAGTACTTC. It codes for CASSVRLDISSEQYF. V gene TRBV18 combines with J gene TRBJ2-7, with TRBD2 as a possible D gene (6 bases). The CDR3 is 15 amino acids. V was pared by 5 bases and J by 6 bases, with 20 bases between. CDR1 KGHSH and CDR2 LQKENI come from the germline V gene.

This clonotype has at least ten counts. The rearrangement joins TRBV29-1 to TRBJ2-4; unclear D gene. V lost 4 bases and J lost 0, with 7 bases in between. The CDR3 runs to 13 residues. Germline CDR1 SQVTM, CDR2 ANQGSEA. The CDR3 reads CSVAVVAKNIQYF. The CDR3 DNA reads TGCAGCGTTGCAGTCGTAGCCAAAAACATTCAGTACTTC.

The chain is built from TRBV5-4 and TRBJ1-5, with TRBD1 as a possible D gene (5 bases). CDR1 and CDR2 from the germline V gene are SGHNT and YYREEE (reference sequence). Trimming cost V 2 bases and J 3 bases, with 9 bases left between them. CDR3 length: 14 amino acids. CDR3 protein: CASSLRQNNQPQHF. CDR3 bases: TGTGCCAGCAGCTTACGACAGAACAATCAGCCCCAGCATTTT.

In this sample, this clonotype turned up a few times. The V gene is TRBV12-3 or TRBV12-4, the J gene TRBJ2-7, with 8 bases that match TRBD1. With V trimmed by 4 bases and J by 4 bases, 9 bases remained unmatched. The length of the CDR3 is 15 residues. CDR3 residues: CASSSFVDRAYEQYF. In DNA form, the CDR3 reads TGTGCCAGCAGTTCCTTTGTGGACAGGGCATACGAGCAGTACTTC.

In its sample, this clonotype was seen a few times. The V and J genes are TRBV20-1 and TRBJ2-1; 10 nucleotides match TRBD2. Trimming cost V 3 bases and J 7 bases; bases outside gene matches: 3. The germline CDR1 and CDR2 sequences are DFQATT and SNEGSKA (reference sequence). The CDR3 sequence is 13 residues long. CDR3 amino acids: CSASSSGSNEQFF. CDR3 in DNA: TGCAGTGCTAGTTCTAGCGGGAGTAATGAGCAGTTCTTC.

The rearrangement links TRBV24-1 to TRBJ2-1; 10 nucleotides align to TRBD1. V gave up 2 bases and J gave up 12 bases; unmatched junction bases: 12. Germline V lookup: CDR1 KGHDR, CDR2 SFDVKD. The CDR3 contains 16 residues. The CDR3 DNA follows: TGTGCCACCAGTGATTGGTCGGGACAGGGGATGGATGGGCAGTTCTTC. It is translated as CATSDWSGQGMDGQFF.

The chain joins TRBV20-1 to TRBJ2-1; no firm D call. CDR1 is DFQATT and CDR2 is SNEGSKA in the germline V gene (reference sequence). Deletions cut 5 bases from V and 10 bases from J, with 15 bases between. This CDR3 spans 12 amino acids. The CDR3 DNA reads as TGCAGTGCTCGTCCCCCGGCCCGGGAGCAGTTCTTC. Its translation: CSARPPAREQFF.

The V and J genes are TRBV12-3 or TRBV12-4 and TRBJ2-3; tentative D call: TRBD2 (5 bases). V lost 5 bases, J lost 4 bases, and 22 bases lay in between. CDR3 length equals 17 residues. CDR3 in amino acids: CASSPTYPLEGADTQYF. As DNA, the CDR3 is TGTGCCAGCAGTCCCACCTATCCACTAGAGGGAGCAGATACGCAGTATTTT.

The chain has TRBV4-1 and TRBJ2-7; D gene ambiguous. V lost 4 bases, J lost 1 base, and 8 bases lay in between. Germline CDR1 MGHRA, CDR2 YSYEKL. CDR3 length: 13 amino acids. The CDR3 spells CASSRSRSYEQYF. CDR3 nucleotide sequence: TGCGCCAGCAGCCGATCGAGGTCCTACGAGCAGTACTTC.

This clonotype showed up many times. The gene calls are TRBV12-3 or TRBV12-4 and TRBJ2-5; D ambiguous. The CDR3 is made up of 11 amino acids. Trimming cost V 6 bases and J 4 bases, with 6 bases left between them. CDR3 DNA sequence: TGTGCCAGCAGACGGACAGAGACCCAGTACTTC. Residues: CASRRTETQYF.